This T cell receptor beta chain came from a study of CD8+ T cells in alopecia areata. About the study: Recipients were roughly 6-11-week-old female C3H/HeJ mice grafted with skin from roughly 6-13-month-old C3H/HeJ donors with spontaneous alopecia.

With regard to this clone: The antigen is not known. Germline and genes here are mouse. The read falls 4 residues short of the CDR3 end, and the missing part is taken from the germline J gene.

RNA extraction was followed by reverse transcription into cDNA, which acted as the sequencing template. Produced via immunoSEQ multiplex PCR; TCRdb's table is partial and in-frame only. Reported are more than 90,000 clones, none seen only once; the ten largest carry about 18%. This CDR3 is built from 12 residues. Germline assignment: CDR1 FNHDT and CDR2 SITEND (reference sequence). Study-wide findings and caveats: Clonality in lesional scalp, especially alopecia totalis/universalis, exceeded that of normal scalp. Tissue-resident alphabeta T cells belonging to normal skin likewise get sequenced within scalp specimens. Clarity of TCR sharing across patients fell short of that in mice, possibly HLA-related.

Source material: lesional skin. The gene calls are TRBV19 and TRBJ2-7, with a weak D call TRBD2 (5 bases). The source is a C3H/HeJ mouse with alopecia areata. The mouse line has the MHC haplotype H2-k. The sequenced part of the CDR3 DNA is TGTGCCAGCAGTGCTGGGAATTAT. It yields the protein CASSAGNY. The entire CDR3 protein is CASSAGNYEQYF.